The next 3 T cell receptor beta chains were all read from a single sample in a study of regulatory T cells in long-lasting Graves disease. The time point was: persistent/refractory GD, antithyroid drugs over 5 years with positive TRAb. Making the TCR library involved RNA that had been extracted from PBMCs. TCR beta libraries were built with iRepertoire HTBI primers and Arm-PCR of CDR3 regions. In TCRdb, the multiplex PCR reads were re-called with MiXCR into one record per CDR3 protein. Of about 450,000 distinct CDR3 sequences listed, around 20% are singletons. The sequenced sample was peripheral blood mononuclear cells (PBMCs), obtained when the disease was refractory, from a patient treated with antithyroid drugs. All receptors derive from a female donor with Graves disease.

The sample holds one count of this clonotype. This is likely a read error, given that the CDR3 carries no conserved phenylalanine or tryptophan at its end. CDR3 nucleotide sequence: TGCAGTGCTAGTACAGGGGAGGTTGCGCCCCAGCATTCT. Residues: CSASTGEVAPQHS. This chain joins TRBV20-1 and TRBJ1-5; 7 nucleotides agree with TRBD1. V lost 3 bases and J lost 9; bases outside the gene matches: 8. The CDR3 contains 13 residues. Germline V gene sequence: CDR1 DFQATT, CDR2 SNEGSKA (reference sequence).

This clonotype has at least ten counts. The gene calls are TRBV11-1 and TRBJ1-1, with D uncertain. The CDR3 spans 14 residues. Germline CDR1 SGHAT, CDR2 FQDESV (reference sequence). Trimming took off 3 bases at V and 4 bases at J, with 12 bases between the two ends. The CDR3 loop is CASSFKLRLTEAFF. Here the CDR3 DNA reads TGTGCCAGCAGCTTCAAACTTAGGCTCACTGAAGCTTTCTTT.

In this sample, this clonotype turned up a few times. V usage is TRBV7-2 and J usage is TRBJ2-4; 12 bases are a match to TRBD2. V lost 0 bases, J lost 9 bases, and 9 bases stayed unmatched. CDR1 is SGHTA and CDR2 is FQGNSA in the germline V gene. This CDR3 is built from 17 residues. CDR3 loop: CASSLAGTSGLGAIQYF. CDR3 sequence (DNA): TGTGCCAGCAGCTTAGCGGGGACTAGCGGGCTCGGGGCCATTCAGTACTTC.